These 15 T cell receptor beta chains were sequenced from one sample in a study of control samples from healthy donors and cancer patients. This table comes from immunoSEQ multiplex PCR, and its TCRdb copy is limited to in-frame clones, with some not included. The table has around 55,000 clones, 70% to 90% seen once. The sample comprised blood. Receptors originate from a middle-aged man in good health.

The sample holds a few counts of this clone. This chain connects TRBV6-5 to TRBJ1-2; unclear D gene. Germline V lookup: CDR1 MNHEY, CDR2 SVGAGI. V dropped 0 bases and J dropped 6 bases, with 14 bases sitting between them. The CDR3 is 15 residues long. CDR3 bases: TGTGCCAGCAGTTACTCATTTGGAGCCGGAGATGGCTACACCTTC. This encodes CASSYSFGAGDGYTF.

This clone was observed a few times. The chain is built from TRBV28 and TRBJ1-1; 7 bases fit TRBD1. The CDR3 consists of 13 residues. Germline trimming cut 4 bases from V and 5 bases from J; bases unmatched to any gene: 4. Germline V gene data show CDR1 as MDHEN and CDR2 as SYDVKM. This chain's CDR3 is CASSSTGETEAFF. The CDR3, as DNA: TGTGCCAGCAGTTCCACAGGGGAAACTGAAGCTTTCTTT.

J is TRBJ2-2 and V is TRBV7-9, with TRBD1 as a possible D gene (5 bases). The germline gives CDR1 SEHNR, CDR2 FQNEAQ (reference sequence). The CDR3 sequence is 15 residues long. Trimming took 3 bases from V and 6 from J, leaving 14 bases between them. The CDR3 protein is CASSFSLTVAGELFF. The CDR3 coding sequence is TGTGCCAGCAGCTTCTCCTTGACAGTAGCCGGGGAGCTGTTTTTT.

This sequence joins TRBV12-3 or TRBV12-4 and TRBJ2-7; possible D gene TRBD1, 5 bases. The ends were cut back, 5 bases at V and 4 bases at J, with 12 bases in the middle. This CDR3 comprises 13 residues. CDR3 nucleotides: TGTGCCAGCAGTCGGACACACCTTTACGAGCAGTACTTC. Translated: CASSRTHLYEQYF.

CDR3 region: CASSSVTDEQYF. In nucleotides, the CDR3 is TGTGCCAGCAGCTCTGTCACGGACGAGCAGTACTTC. This rearrangement joins TRBV28 to TRBJ2-7, with D unclear. CDR3 length: 12 amino acids. Trimming left V 6 bases short and J 5 bases short, with 11 bases between. Germline CDR1 is MDHEN and CDR2 is SYDVKM.

CDR3 DNA sequence: TGCAGTGCTAGTCTTCCGGGAGACCCCTTGCATTTT. Amino acids: CSASLPGDPLHF. J is TRBJ1-5 and V is TRBV20-1; D not certain. Germline CDR1 and CDR2: DFQATT and SNEGSKA (reference sequence). Trimming pared 3 bases from V and 15 bases from J, leaving 18 bases between. CDR3 length: 12 residues.

The chain links TRBV7-9 to TRBJ1-6, with D perhaps matching TRBD1 (5 bases). V was cut by 1 base and J by 9 bases, with 7 bases left in between. Germline V gene lookup returns CDR1 SEHNR and CDR2 FQNEAQ (reference sequence). The CDR3 loop spans 13 amino acids. CDR3 sequence reads: CASSLERGSPLHF. DNA of the CDR3: TGTGCCAGCAGCTTAGAGAGGGGTTCACCCCTCCACTTT.

The chain combines TRBV7-8 with TRBJ2-3; D might be TRBD1 (6 bases). Per the germline V gene, CDR1 is SGHVS and CDR2 is FQNEAQ. Trimming pared 1 base from V and 0 bases from J, leaving 14 bases between. This CDR3 region has 17 residues. This CDR3 reads CASSLGTGQSSTDTQYF. The CDR3 DNA reads TGTGCCAGCAGCTTAGGCACTGGACAGTCTAGCACAGATACGCAGTATTTT. Using reference TRBV7-8 and TRBJ2-3 for the parts outside the CDR3, the full variable domain is GAGVSQSPRYKVAKRGQDVALRCDPISGHVSLFWYQQALGQGPEFLTYFQNEAQLDKSGLPSDRFFAERPEGSVSTLKIQRTQQEDSAVYLCASSLGTGQSSTDTQYFGPGTRLTVL.

The gene calls are TRBV6-6 and TRBJ2-7, with D unclear. Germline CDR1 is MNHNY and CDR2 is SVGAGI (reference sequence). The germline V and J ends were trimmed by 0 bases and 4 bases, with 10 bases remaining between them. This CDR3 contains 14 residues. The CDR3 DNA reads as TGTGCCAGCAGTTACTCGAGGTCAGAATACGAGCAGTACTTC. It translates to CASSYSRSEYEQYF.

This clone showed up just a few times. This chain links TRBV5-6 with TRBJ2-7; D is unresolved. Trimming took off 1 base at V and 7 bases at J, with 9 bases between the two ends. This CDR3 spans 12 amino acids. Germline V CDR1 and CDR2: SGHDT, YYEEEE. CDR3 DNA: TGTGCCAGCAGCTTGCGAAAAGGGGAGCAGTACTTC. Translation gives CASSLRKGEQYF.

This clone showed up just once. The chain has TRBV3-1 (or the pseudogene TRBV3-2) and TRBJ1-4; TRBD1 aligns across 7 bases. Trimming at V came to 2 bases and at J to 5 bases, leaving 5 bases not matched to a gene. The CDR3 is made up of 15 amino acids. Germline lookup yields CDR1 LGHDT and CDR2 YNNKEL (reference sequence). The CDR3 here is CASSQWGQPNEKLFF. Written as DNA, the CDR3 is TGTGCCAGCAGCCAATGGGGACAGCCGAATGAAAAACTGTTTTTT.

This clone was picked up one time. The chain is built from TRBV30 and TRBJ2-5; D gene ambiguous. There are 11 residues in the CDR3. Germline V gene sequence: CDR1 GTSNPN, CDR2 SVGIG (reference sequence). The V and J ends lost 3 bases and 9 bases respectively, with 11 bases between them. This chain's CDR3 is CAWRGDSAQYF. The DNA of the CDR3 is TGTGCCTGGAGAGGTGATTCGGCCCAGTACTTC.

The chain uses TRBV5-1 and TRBJ1-6, with unresolved D. Germline CDR1 and CDR2: SGHRS and YFSETQ. CDR3 size: 15 residues. Trimming stripped 1 base from V and 2 bases from J, with 7 bases between. CDR3 in amino acids: CASSLSGTYNSPLHF. The CDR3 DNA follows: TGCGCCAGCAGCTTGTCTGGAACCTATAATTCACCCCTCCACTTT.

This chain joins TRBV6-5 and TRBJ2-1; 11 bases fit TRBD2. V shed 6 bases and J 4 bases; nucleotides not matched to a gene: 2. The CDR3 covers 14 residues. Germline V gene data show CDR1 as MNHEY and CDR2 as SVGAGI. CDR3 sequence (DNA): TGTGCCAGCAGGGGGACTAGCGGTTACAATGAGCAGTTCTTC. It specifies CASRGTSGYNEQFF.

The gene calls are TRBV6-4 and TRBJ1-2; weak D call: TRBD1 (5 bases). With 2 bases removed from V and 8 bases from J, the gap between germline ends came to 9 bases. CDR3 length: 12 residues. The germline V gene has CDR1 MRHNA and CDR2 SNTAGT. This chain's CDR3 is CASSDEGLGYTF. In DNA form, the CDR3 reads TGTGCCAGCAGTGACGAGGGACTCGGCTACACCTTC.